The T cell receptor beta chain under discussion was sequenced for a study of blood T cell repertoires in COVID-19 (dated by TCRdb to about 2020). Concerning the study at large: Samples from collaborators originated in the United States, Italy and Spain and spanned both the acute and convalescent phases of COVID-19. The dataset comprised deeply sampled blood TCRbeta repertoires from subjects exposed to, actively infected with, or recovered from COVID-19. Samples came from the ongoing ImmuneRACE study (first 160 participants) plus 1,254 subjects from 6 global collaborators. The repertoires were released in a freely available public database meant as a resource for research on the immune response to SARS-CoV-2. The material from the prospective study consisted of cDNA or gDNA derived from T cells, B-cell-depleted T cells, or PBMCs. The sample metadata nearly always contained a de-identified subject ID, COVID-19 status, age in years and sex. HLA class I and class II types, where available, came from metadata supplied by the sample provider rather than from assay-based typing.

One collaborating source in Seattle enrolled patients while the patients were actively infected and followed the patients over time throughout the course of disease. Each collaborating institution followed its own protocols to collect whole blood in K2EDTA tubes. Collaborator samples were shipped for TCRbeta analysis as frozen whole blood, isolated PBMCs, or DNA extracted from either sample type. What the work shows at the level of the full study, not this receptor alone: The quantity of clinical and demographic metadata differed by source and by participant and was supplied without curation.

The immunoSEQ Assay, a bias-controlled multiplex PCR, was used to amplify TCRbeta CDR3 regions from genomic DNA. Per the original workflow: Within the assay, amplification of reference gene primers was used to estimate how many nucleated cells each sample contained. Sequence reads were collapsed and filtered to measure the absolute abundance of every unique TCRbeta CDR3 rearrangement. For each sample, productive Simpson clonality was calculated by taking the square root of Simpson's diversity index across productive rearrangements. TCRdb mirrors the immuneACCESS table, restricted to in-frame sequences. Some clones are absent from its copies; in checked studies, under half trace to an unresolved V gene, and the reason for the others is unknown. V and J calls plus clone size are reproduced from that table; the DNA served to infer D and trimming. This sample gives about 230,000 clones in total; under 90% of them show up just once. The ten largest clones capture about 9.9% of the sample.

Comment on this clone: Its antigen target is currently unknown. Per-nucleotide qualities are absent, and no much larger clonotype sits a single base away.

What was sequenced was peripheral blood. The source of this sequence is a man aged 45 to 65 with COVID-19, enrolled during active disease.

The nucleotide sequence reads as follows: TGTGCCAGCAGCGCCAGGGACACACTGATTAATGAAAAACTGTTTTTT. Translated, it reads CASSARDTLINEKLFF. Here the chain combines TRBV7-8 and TRBJ1-4, and possibly TRBD1, on 6 matching bases. From cysteine to phenylalanine, the CDR3 is 16 amino acids long. Only the CDR3 part of the read is kept: 48 bases, read in frame from the first base. CDR1 and CDR2 were assigned from the germline V gene as SGHVS and FQNEAQ. V is reduced by 5 bases and J by 4 bases, leaving a spacing of 17 bases between them.